These 6 T cell receptor beta chains share one sample of origin, sequenced in a study of regulatory T cells in long-lasting Graves disease. Documented time point: newly diagnosed GD, antithyroid drugs for less than 3 months. From RNA extracted from PBMCs, the TCR library was made. TCR beta libraries were built with iRepertoire HTBI primers and Arm-PCR of CDR3 regions. A single record per CDR3 protein comes from TCRdb applying MiXCR to the multiplex PCR reads. The sample lists 580,000 or so distinct CDR3 sequences, about 16% occurring once. The data also belong to a second study, concerning T cells in Graves' hyperthyroidism and ophthalmopathy.

Sequencing used peripheral blood mononuclear cells (PBMCs), obtained at new diagnosis, from a patient treated with antithyroid drugs. These receptor sequences come from a man aged 18-30 years with Graves disease.

The chain couples TRBV20-1 to TRBJ2-7, with D uncertain. The CDR3 runs to 15 residues. Germline lookup yields CDR1 DFQATT and CDR2 SNEGSKA (reference sequence). Trimming shortened V by 0 bases and J by 0 bases, and 12 bases separated the two germline ends. CDR3 coding DNA: TGCAGTGCTAGAGATCTAGAACTGAGCTCCTACGAGCAGTACTTC. Translation gives CSARDLELSSYEQYF.

The chain couples TRBV14 to TRBJ2-3; D unresolved. Germline CDR1 SGHDN, CDR2 FVKESK. This CDR3 spans 14 amino acids. The V gene lost 4 bases and the J gene lost 0 bases, with 8 bases spanning the gap. CDR3 sequence (DNA): TGTGCCAGCAGCCCATTGGGTAGCACAGATACGCAGTATTTT. It is translated as CASSPLGSTDTQYF.

In the case of this clonotype: Just one base apart from a much larger clone, this may be a read error. Here the CDR3 DNA reads TGTGCCATCAGTGACCTAGGGCAGCGGGATAGCGAGCAGTTCTTC. As protein: CAISDLGQRDSEQFF. The genes are TRBV10-3 and TRBJ2-1, with TRBD2 matching over 7 bases. The CDR3 is 15 residues long. With 3 bases clipped from V and 10 bases from J, the junction kept 12 bases outside the gene matches. The germline V gene has CDR1 ENHRY and CDR2 SYGVKD.

The V call is TRBV5-6, the J call TRBJ1-6, with 8 bases identical to TRBD1. Trimming cost V 2 bases and J 7 bases; bases outside gene matches: 5. CDR1 and CDR2 (germline): SGHDT, YYEEEE. CDR3 length: 15 residues. For the CDR3, the DNA is TGTGCCAGCAGCTTATTTCAGGGGGCGAATTCACCCCTCCACTTT. Translation: CASSLFQGANSPLHF.

The chain has TRBV6-1 and TRBJ1-2; D gene uncertain. Germline-derived CDR1 and CDR2 are MNHNS and SASEGT. There are 12 residues in the CDR3. V gave up 5 bases and J gave up 5 bases, with 9 bases separating them. For the CDR3, the DNA is TGTGCCAGCAGTACGGACGCGTATGGCTACACCTTC. Translation: CASSTDAYGYTF.

This clonotype has at least ten counts. This rearrangement joins TRBV20-1 to TRBJ2-7; D is uncertain. Germline V gives CDR1 DFQATT, CDR2 SNEGSKA (reference sequence). This CDR3 is built from 13 residues. Trimming removed 5 bases from V and 1 base from J, with 12 bases in between. The CDR3 DNA reads TGCAGTGCTGCGCGGACGGCGTCCTACGAGCAGTACTTC. This encodes CSAARTASYEQYF.